Following are 15 T cell receptor beta chains from one sample sequenced in a study of shared clonotypes between healthy human individuals. Only in-frame clones appear in the TCRdb table, and some are missing; sequencing was by immunoSEQ multiplex PCR. The sample includes more than 2,000,000 clones, roughly nine tenths of them seen just once. The sample comprised naive CD4+ T cells sorted from blood. Indicated subset: CD45RA+ positively selected. The receptors shown here come from a man in his late teens or twenties in good health.

In DNA, the CDR3 is TGTGCCAGCAGGCCTGCTAGCGGGGGGGTCACAGATACGCAGTATTTT. Translating it yields CASRPASGGVTDTQYF. V gene TRBV2 combines with J gene TRBJ2-3; TRBD2 matches at 12 bases. J gave up 2 bases and V 6 bases, and 6 bases lay outside the gene matches. This CDR3 is built from 16 residues. Per the germline V gene, CDR1 is SNHLY and CDR2 is FYNNEI.

V gene TRBV5-1 combines with J gene TRBJ1-2, with a possible D match to TRBD1 (6 bases). This CDR3 has 14 amino acids. The germline gives CDR1 SGHRS, CDR2 YFSETQ. Between the trimmed V and J ends, which lost 1 base and 8 bases, there was a span of 15 bases. This CDR3 is CASSLFSGAQGYTF. The CDR3 nucleotides are TGCGCCAGCAGCTTGTTTTCGGGGGCGCAAGGCTACACCTTC.

This chain uses TRBV25-1 with TRBJ2-7; D is unclear. The V and J ends lost 6 bases and 0 bases respectively, with 15 bases between them. CDR3 length equals 15 residues. Germline V CDR1 and CDR2: MGHDK, SYGVNS. In nucleotides, the CDR3 is TGTGCCAGCAGGGCCCTCGGGCCCAGCTCCTACGAGCAGTACTTC. Protein: CASRALGPSSYEQYF.

The gene calls are TRBV9 and TRBJ2-5, with 10 bases lining up with TRBD2. J was trimmed by 5 bases and V by 3 bases; bases with no gene match: 13. Germline CDR1 is SGDLS and CDR2 is YYNGEE. The CDR3 runs to 17 residues. CDR3 residues: CASSAGIAGGRRETQYF. In DNA form, the CDR3 reads TGTGCCAGCAGCGCAGGGATAGCGGGAGGCCGGAGGGAGACCCAGTACTTC.

This clone was seen once. The rearrangement links TRBV5-1 to TRBJ1-1; TRBD1 is a possible D gene (5 bases). V lost 2 bases and J 3 bases, leaving 11 bases between the germline ends. This CDR3 is built from 14 residues. The V gene's germline CDR1 is SGHRS and CDR2 YFSETQ. CDR3 protein: CASSFSLGDTEAFF. The CDR3 coding sequence is TGCGCCAGCAGCTTCTCACTAGGGGACACTGAAGCTTTCTTT.

The chain carries TRBV5-5 and TRBJ1-1; D call uncertain. This CDR3 has 14 amino acids. The germline V and J ends were trimmed by 0 bases and 4 bases, with 10 bases remaining between them. Germline V CDR1 and CDR2: SGHKS, YYEKEE (reference sequence). The CDR3 loop reads CASSLVPQVTEAFF. CDR3 nucleotides: TGTGCCAGCAGCTTGGTACCTCAGGTCACTGAAGCTTTCTTT.

This clone has just a few counts. This chain connects TRBV6-5 to TRBJ1-5; D is undetermined. Germline CDR1 is MNHEY and CDR2 is SVGAGI. The CDR3 is 14 residues long. The V end was cut by 6 bases, the J end by 3 bases, with 12 bases between. The CDR3 nucleotides read TGTGCCAGCAGGAACCGGGGTTACAATCAGCCCCAGCATTTT. Translated, it gives CASRNRGYNQPQHF.

The chain uses TRBV2 and TRBJ1-3; D remains ambiguous. This CDR3 has 14 amino acids. V was shortened by 6 bases and J by 0 bases, with 9 bases between the two germline ends. Germline CDR1 and CDR2: SNHLY and FYNNEI. CDR3 loop: CASSAVGSGNTIYF. The CDR3 DNA is TGTGCCAGCAGCGCAGTGGGCTCTGGAAACACCATATATTTT.

The gene calls are TRBV5-1 and TRBJ2-2, with D maybe TRBD2 (6 bases). The germline CDR1 and CDR2 sequences are SGHRS and YFSETQ. The V end lost 2 bases, the J end lost 7 bases, and 9 bases lay between the germline ends. The CDR3 runs 13 residues. The CDR3 DNA reads TGCGCCAGCAGCTTCGGGGGTGACGGGGAGCTGTTTTTT. It specifies CASSFGGDGELFF.

V gene TRBV11-2 combines with J gene TRBJ1-2; weak D call: TRBD1 (5 bases). The germline V gene encodes CDR1 SGHAT and CDR2 FQNNGV. Deletions cut 5 bases from V and 7 bases from J, with 11 bases between. The CDR3 loop spans 12 amino acids. CDR3 in amino acids: CASSPKGFGYTF. CDR3 nucleotide sequence: TGTGCCAGCAGCCCAAAGGGGTTTGGCTACACCTTC.

This chain links TRBV19 with TRBJ1-5, with 9 bases aligning to TRBD1. The germline CDR1 and CDR2 sequences are LNHDA and SQIVND (reference sequence). The CDR3 totals 16 residues. J was trimmed by 3 bases and V by 7 bases; bases with no gene match: 10. Written as DNA, the CDR3 is TGTGCCAGTACCGGATTCGACAGGGGGTCCAATCAGCCCCAGCATTTT. Its translation: CASTGFDRGSNQPQHF.

CDR3 region: CASSEAPSGELFF. For the CDR3, the DNA is TGTGCCAGCAGTGAAGCACCATCCGGGGAGCTGTTTTTT. The chain has TRBV2 and TRBJ2-2; no reliable D call. CDR1 is SNHLY, CDR2 FYNNEI, per germline. This CDR3 region has 13 residues. The ends were cut back, 0 bases at V and 6 bases at J, with 5 bases in the middle.

V is TRBV6-5 and J is TRBJ2-7, with 8 bases aligning to TRBD2. The germline V gene has CDR1 MNHEY and CDR2 SVGAGI. V lost 4 bases, J lost 11 bases, and 7 bases stayed unmatched. CDR3 size: 12 residues. CDR3 region: CASSSTAGEEYF. The CDR3 DNA follows: TGTGCCAGCAGTTCCACAGCGGGAGAGGAGTACTTC.

The chain carries TRBV19 and TRBJ2-5; D uncertain. Between the trimmed V and J ends, which lost 3 bases and 5 bases, there was a span of 10 bases. The CDR3 is made up of 13 amino acids. Germline V gene sequence: CDR1 LNHDA, CDR2 SQIVND (reference sequence). As DNA, the CDR3 is TGTGCCAGTAGTATTTGGGTAGGGGAGACCCAGTACTTC. It codes for CASSIWVGETQYF.

The J gene is TRBJ1-4, the V gene TRBV5-4; D gene ambiguous. The CDR3 totals 17 residues. Trimming left V 0 bases short and J 0 bases short, with 12 bases between. Germline V CDR1 and CDR2: SGHNT, YYREEE (reference sequence). The CDR3 sequence is CASSLGPHFATNEKLFF. CDR3 nucleotide sequence: TGTGCCAGCAGCTTGGGTCCCCACTTCGCAACTAATGAAAAACTGTTTTTT.